This T cell receptor (beta chain) was profiled in a study of shared clonotypes between healthy human individuals. Notes on the study in general: Clonotypes that were shared across a handful of donors made up around 5% of naive CD4 clonotypes. Larger estimated richness was generally recorded for naive subsets relative to memory subsets. Relative to their counterparts shared across all four donors, non-shared clonotypes exhibited diminished generation probabilities.

For this clone: As yet, its antigen is unknown.

CDR1 and CDR2 from the germline V gene are SGHTS and YDEGEE. V lost 4 bases to trimming and J lost 2 bases, with 16 bases between them. This CDR3 region has 15 residues. Measured with immunoSEQ multiplex PCR; TCRdb has only the in-frame clones, and not every one. The table records under 1,900,000 clones, around 98.5% of them present only once. Naive CD45RA+ and memory CD45RA-negative subsets were split from CD4+ cells. Material: naive CD4+ T cells sorted from blood. Subset of the sample: CD45RA+ positively selected. The genes are TRBV5-8 and TRBJ2-7; D not certain. The clonotype was recovered from a man in his thirties or forties in good health. The CDR3: CASSPRLRKTYEQYF. CDR3 coding DNA: TGTGCCAGCAGCCCTCGTTTACGCAAAACCTACGAGCAGTACTTC.